This T cell receptor (beta chain) was recorded in a study of cytomegalovirus exposure and HLA in healthy donors. Study in general: It was reported in a later analysis that the 120 validation repertoires used the same platform as the 666 first-cohort repertoires.

CDR1 and CDR2 from the germline V gene are MRHNA and SNTAGT. Trimming removed 6 bases at V and 9 bases at J, with 24 bases between. The CDR3 is made up of 17 amino acids. Clones were read by immunoSEQ multiplex PCR, and TCRdb kept only the in-frame ones, dropping some. The sample records 60,000 to 65,000 clones, roughly 96% being singletons. This clone appeared a single time. Antigen: not known. Study-wide findings and caveats: According to the study, around 180 TCR beta chains were cytomegalovirus-associated. Specificity for CMV antigens was confirmed in vitro for three of the CMV-associated chains. A later analysis found first-cohort TCR clusters tended to co-occur in the 100 to 150 validation repertoires.

V is TRBV6-4 and J is TRBJ1-6; tentative D call: TRBD1 (6 bases). Sequencing input: PBMCs. The clonotype originates from a woman under 30 in good health and CMV-seropositive. In DNA, the CDR3 is TGTGCCAGCAGCCGAGACTCTTCCACAGGGATCGGTTCACCCCTCCACTTT. It encodes CASSRDSSTGIGSPLHF.